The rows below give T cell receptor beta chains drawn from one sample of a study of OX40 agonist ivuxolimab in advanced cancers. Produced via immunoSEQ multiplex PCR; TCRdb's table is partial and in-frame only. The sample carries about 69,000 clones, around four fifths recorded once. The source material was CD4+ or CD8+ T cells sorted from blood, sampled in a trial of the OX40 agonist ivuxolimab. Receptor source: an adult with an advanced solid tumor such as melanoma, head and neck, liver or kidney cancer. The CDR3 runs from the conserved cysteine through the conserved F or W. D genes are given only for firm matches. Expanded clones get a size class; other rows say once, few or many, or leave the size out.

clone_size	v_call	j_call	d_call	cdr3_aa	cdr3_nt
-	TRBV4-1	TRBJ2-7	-	CASSRGGRASYEQYF	TGCGCCAGCAGCCGAGGGGGTAGAGCCTCCTACGAGCAGTACTTC
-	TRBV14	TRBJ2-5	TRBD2	CASSPRSFASGRKETQYF	TGTGCCAGCAGCCCTCGAAGTTTCGCTAGCGGGAGGAAAGAGACCCAGTACTTC
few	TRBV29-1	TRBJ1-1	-	CSVERGVLNTEAFF	TGCAGCGTCGAGAGGGGGGTATTGAACACTGAAGCTTTCTTT
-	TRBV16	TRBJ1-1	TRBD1	CASSPRQGVGTEAFF	TGTGCCAGCAGCCCACGACAGGGGGTGGGCACTGAAGCTTTCTTT
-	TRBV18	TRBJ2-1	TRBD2	CASSRSGSSNEQFF	TGTGCCAGCTCAAGAAGCGGGAGTTCTAATGAGCAGTTCTTC
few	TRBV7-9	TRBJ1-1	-	CASSLDGPREAFF	TGTGCCAGCAGCTTGGACGGACCTAGGGAAGCTTTCTTT
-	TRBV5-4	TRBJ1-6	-	CASSLEPAQGYSPLHF	TGTGCCAGCAGCTTGGAGCCTGCACAGGGTTATTCACCCCTCCACTTT
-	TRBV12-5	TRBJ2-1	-	CASGPNQGSNEQFF	TGTGCTAGTGGTCCAAATCAGGGATCCAATGAGCAGTTCTTC
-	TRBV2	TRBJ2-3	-	CATKRRGGEPPGSDTQYF	TGTGCCACCAAGAGGAGGGGGGGGGAGCCGCCAGGTTCAGATACGCAGTATTTT
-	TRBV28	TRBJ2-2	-	CASSLVGFGNTGELFF	TGTGCCAGCAGTTTGGTGGGTTTTGGGAACACCGGGGAGCTGTTTTTT
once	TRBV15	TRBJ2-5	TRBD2	CATSRYLAGGQQTQYF	TGTGCCACCAGCAGATACTTAGCGGGGGGTCAACAGACCCAGTACTTC
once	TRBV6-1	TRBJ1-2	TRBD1	CASSSGTGLSGGYTF	TGTGCCAGCAGTTCCGGGACAGGGTTGAGTGGAGGCTACACCTTC
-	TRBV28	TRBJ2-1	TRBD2	CASSFGGAAGRDNEQFF	TGTGCCAGCAGTTTCGGGGGGGCAGCGGGAAGAGACAATGAGCAGTTCTTC
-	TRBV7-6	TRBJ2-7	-	CASSVSAAYEQYF	TGTGCCAGCAGCGTCTCAGCTGCCTACGAGCAGTACTTC
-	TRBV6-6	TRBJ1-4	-	CASSPGRVGKLFF	TGTGCCAGCAGCCCCGGGCGGGTAGGAAAACTGTTTTTT
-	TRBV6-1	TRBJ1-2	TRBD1	CAARGQGGGGYTF	TGTGCCGCCCGGGGGCAAGGGGGCGGCGGCTACACCTTC
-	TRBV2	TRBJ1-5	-	CASSDPLAQHF	TGTGCCAGCAGCGACCCCCTGGCCCAGCATTTT
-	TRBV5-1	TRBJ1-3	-	CASSPNSGSGNTIYF	TGCGCCAGCAGCCCCAACAGCGGCTCTGGAAACACCATATATTTT
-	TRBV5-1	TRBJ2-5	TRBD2	CASSDGGGETQYF	TGCGCCAGCAGTGACGGGGGAGGGGAGACCCAGTACTTC
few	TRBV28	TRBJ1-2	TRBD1	CASSLTGTRGYTF	TGTGCCAGCAGCCTGACAGGGACGAGGGGCTACACCTTC
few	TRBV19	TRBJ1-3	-	CASKLYGSGNTIYF	TGTGCCAGTAAATTGTACGGCTCTGGAAACACCATATATTTT
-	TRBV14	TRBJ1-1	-	CASSQDQNTEAFF	TGTGCCAGCAGCCAAGATCAGAACACTGAAGCTTTCTTT
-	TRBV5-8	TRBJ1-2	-	CASSLAYGYTF	TGTGCCAGCAGCTTGGCGTATGGCTACACCTTC
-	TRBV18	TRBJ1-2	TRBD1	CASSPGQGSGYTF	TGTGCCAGCTCACCGGGACAGGGGTCAGGCTACACCTTC
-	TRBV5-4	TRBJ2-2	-	CASSLVTGVNGGELFF	TGTGCCAGCAGCTTGGTTACGGGAGTTAACGGAGGGGAGCTGTTTTTT
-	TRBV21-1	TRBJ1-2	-	CASKRPGRSNYGYTF	TGTGCCAGCAAGAGACCGGGACGCTCGAACTATGGCTACACCTTC
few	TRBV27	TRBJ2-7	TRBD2	CASTGGGDEQYF	TGTGCCAGCACGGGGGGGGGCGACGAGCAGTACTTC
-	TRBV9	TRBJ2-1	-	CASSVLGGGTPNEQFF	TGTGCCAGCAGCGTCCTAGGTGGGGGAACCCCCAATGAGCAGTTCTTC